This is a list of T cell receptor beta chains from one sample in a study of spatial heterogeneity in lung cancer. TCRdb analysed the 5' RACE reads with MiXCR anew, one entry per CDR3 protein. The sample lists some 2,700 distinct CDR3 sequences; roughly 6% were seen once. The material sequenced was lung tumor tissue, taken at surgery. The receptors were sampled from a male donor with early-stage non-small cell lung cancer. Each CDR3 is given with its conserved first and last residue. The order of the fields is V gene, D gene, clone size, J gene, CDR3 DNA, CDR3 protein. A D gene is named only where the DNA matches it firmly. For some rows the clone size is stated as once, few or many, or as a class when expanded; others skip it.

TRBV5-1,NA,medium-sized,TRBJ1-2,TGCGCCAGCAGCTTGGGAGGCGCCTATGGCTACACCTTC,CASSLGGAYGYTF
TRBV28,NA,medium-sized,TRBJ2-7,TGTGCCAGCAGTTTGGGCGGGAACCGGTACTTC,CASSLGGNRYF
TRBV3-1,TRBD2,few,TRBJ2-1,TGTGCCAGCAGCTCGAGGACTAGCGGGGAATACAATGAGCAGTTCTTC,CASSSRTSGEYNEQFF
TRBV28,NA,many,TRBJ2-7,TGTGCCAGCAGTAGCCAAGAGGGTGGGTACGAGCAGTACTTC,CASSSQEGGYEQYF
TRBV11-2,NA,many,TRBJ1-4,TGTGCCAGCAGCCAGAATGAAAAACTGTTTTTT,CASSQNEKLFF
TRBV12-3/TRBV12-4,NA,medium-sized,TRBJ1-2,TGTGCCAGCAGTAGGGACGGAACTAACTATGGCTACACCTTC,CASSRDGTNYGYTF
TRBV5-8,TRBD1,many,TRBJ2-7,TGTGCCAGCAGCTGGCCGGGACAGGGGGTAGGCGAGCAGTACTTC,CASSWPGQGVGEQYF
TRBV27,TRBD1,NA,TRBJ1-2,TGTGCCAGCACTCCGGATACGACAGGGGTAGGCGGCTACACCTTC,CASTPDTTGVGGYTF
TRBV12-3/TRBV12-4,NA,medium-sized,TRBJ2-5,TGTGCCAGCAGTCTTCGGGCTAGCGAGGGGACCCAGTACTTC,CASSLRASEGTQYF
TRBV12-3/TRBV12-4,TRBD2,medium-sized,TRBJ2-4,TGTGCCAGCAGTTTAGTGCCCCCGGGACTAGGGTTGTTGTACTTC,CASSLVPPGLGLLYF
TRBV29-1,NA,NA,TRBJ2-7,TGCAGCGTGCAGTGGCAGGGTGACAGCGAGCAGTACTTC,CSVQWQGDSEQYF
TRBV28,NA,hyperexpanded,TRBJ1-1,TGTGCCAGCAGCAACCTCCAGGGTTTCAACACTGAAGCTTTCTTT,CASSNLQGFNTEAFF
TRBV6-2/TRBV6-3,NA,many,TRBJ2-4,TGTGCCAGCAGACAACAGGGTAACATTCAGTACTTC,CASRQQGNIQYF
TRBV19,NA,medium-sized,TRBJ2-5,TGTGCCAGTAGTATGCGTCAGCAAGAGACCCAGTACTTC,CASSMRQQETQYF
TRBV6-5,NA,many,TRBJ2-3,TGTGCCAGCAGTTACTCCGGGGCAGATACGCAGTATTTT,CASSYSGADTQYF
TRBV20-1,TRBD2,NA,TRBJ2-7,TGCAGTGCTAGCGGGAGGGTTAACGAGCAGTACTTC,CSASGRVNEQYF
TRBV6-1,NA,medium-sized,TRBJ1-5,TGTGCCAGCAGTGAAGCCGGGGATATATATGGGAGCAATCAGCCCCAGCATTTT,CASSEAGDIYGSNQPQHF
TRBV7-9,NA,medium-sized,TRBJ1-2,TGTGCCAGCAGCGGGGGTGCTCGGGGCTACACCTTC,CASSGGARGYTF
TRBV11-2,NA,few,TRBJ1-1,TGTGCCAGCAGCCGGATTTTCAACACTGAAGCTTTCTTT,CASSRIFNTEAFF
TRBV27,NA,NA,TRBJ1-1,TGTGCCAGTTCCACAGGTATGAACACTGAAGCTTTCTTT,CASSTGMNTEAFF
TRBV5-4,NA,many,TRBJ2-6,TGTGCCAGCAGCTTGGGCAGGCGGACTGGGGCCAACGTCCTGACTTTC,CASSLGRRTGANVLTF
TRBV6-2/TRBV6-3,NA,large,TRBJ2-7,TGTGCCACCAGTCCGGAGTTGTTCTACGAGCAGTACTTC,CATSPELFYEQYF
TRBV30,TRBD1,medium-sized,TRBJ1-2,TGTGCCTGGAGTGGGGCAGGGGGGCCTAACTATGGCTACACCTTC,CAWSGAGGPNYGYTF
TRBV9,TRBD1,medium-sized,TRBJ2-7,TGTGCCAGCAGCCCCGGACAGGGTCTCTACGAGCAGTACTTC,CASSPGQGLYEQYF
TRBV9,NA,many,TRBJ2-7,TGTGCCAGCAACACAGGACGGCCCGGGGACGAGCAGTACTTC,CASNTGRPGDEQYF
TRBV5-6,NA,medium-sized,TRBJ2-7,TGTGCCAGCACCTTTGGGGACATAACCTACGAGCAGTACTTC,CASTFGDITYEQYF
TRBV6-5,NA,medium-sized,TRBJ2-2,TGTGCCAGCAGTTCCGCAGGGCGCGGCACCGGGGAGCTGTTTTTT,CASSSAGRGTGELFF
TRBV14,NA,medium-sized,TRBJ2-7,TGTGCCAGCAGCCAAAATAGGGACTACGAGCAGTACTTC,CASSQNRDYEQYF
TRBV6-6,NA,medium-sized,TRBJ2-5,TGTGCCAGCAGGATTGACAGGATGCAAGAGACCCAGTACTTC,CASRIDRMQETQYF
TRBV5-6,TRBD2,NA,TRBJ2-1,TGTGCCACCACTCGGGGGGGAGATGAGCAGTTCTTC,CATTRGGDEQFF
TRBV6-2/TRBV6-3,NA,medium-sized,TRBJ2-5,TGTGCCAGCAGCCTCATTGGACAGCCCCCCGGCCAAGAGACCCAGTACTTC,CASSLIGQPPGQETQYF
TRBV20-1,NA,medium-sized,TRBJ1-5,TGCAGTGCTAGAGCCCCGCCCGATAATCAGCCCCAGCATTTT,CSARAPPDNQPQHF
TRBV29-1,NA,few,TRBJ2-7,TGCAGCGTTGGATTCACTACCTACGAGCAGTACTTC,CSVGFTTYEQYF
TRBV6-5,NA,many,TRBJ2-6,TGTGCCAGCAGTTACTCGTGGAACAGTGCTGGGGCCAACGTCCTGACTTTC,CASSYSWNSAGANVLTF
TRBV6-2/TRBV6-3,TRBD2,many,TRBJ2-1,TGTGCCAGCATTCCGGGGGGACCCGCCAATGAGCAGTTCTTC,CASIPGGPANEQFF
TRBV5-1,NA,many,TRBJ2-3,TGCGCCAGCAGGGGGGGAGATACGCAGTATTTT,CASRGGDTQYF
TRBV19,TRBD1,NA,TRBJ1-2,TGTGCCAGTAAGGAGACAGGGGCGCTCGGAGGCCATGGCTACACCTTC,CASKETGALGGHGYTF
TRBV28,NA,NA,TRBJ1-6,TGTGCCAGCAGCGAGTGGAAAGCCAGGACACCCCTCCACTTT,CASSEWKARTPLHF
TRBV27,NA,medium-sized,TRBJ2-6,TGTGCCAGCAGTTTACGCTCTGGGGCCAACGTCCTGACTTTC,CASSLRSGANVLTF
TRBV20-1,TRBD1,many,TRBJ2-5,TGCAGTGCGAAAAAGACAGGGACGAAAGAAGAGACCCAGTACTTC,CSAKKTGTKEETQYF
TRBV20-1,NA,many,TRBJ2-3,TGCAGTGCGGTCAGCGGGCCTAGCACAGATACGCAGTATTTT,CSAVSGPSTDTQYF
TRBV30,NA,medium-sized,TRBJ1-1,TGTGCCTGGACCCGCGACAAAAGGGGGAAAGCTTTCTTT,CAWTRDKRGKAFF
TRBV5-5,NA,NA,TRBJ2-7,TGTGCCAGCAGCTTGTCGGGATACGAGCAGTACTTC,CASSLSGYEQYF
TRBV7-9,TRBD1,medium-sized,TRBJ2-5,TGTGCCAGCACCGTTGGACAGGCTCAAGAGACCCAGTACTTC,CASTVGQAQETQYF
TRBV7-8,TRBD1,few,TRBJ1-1,TGTGCCAGCAGCCCTACCCCCCCAGGGGGCAGTGAAGCTTTCTTT,CASSPTPPGGSEAFF